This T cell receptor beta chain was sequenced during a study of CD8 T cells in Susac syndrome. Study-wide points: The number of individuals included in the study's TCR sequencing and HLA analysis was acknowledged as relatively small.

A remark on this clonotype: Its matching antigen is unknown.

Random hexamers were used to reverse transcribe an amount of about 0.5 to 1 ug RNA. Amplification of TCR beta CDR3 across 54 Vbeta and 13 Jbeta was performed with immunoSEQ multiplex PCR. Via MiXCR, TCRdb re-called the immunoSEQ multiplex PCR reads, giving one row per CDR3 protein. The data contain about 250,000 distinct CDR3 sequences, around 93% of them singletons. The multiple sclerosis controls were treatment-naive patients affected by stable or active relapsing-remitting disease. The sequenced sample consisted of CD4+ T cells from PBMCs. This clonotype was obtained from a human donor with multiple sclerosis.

Here the CDR3 reads CATSRRDRAALGIMNTEAFF. Written as DNA, the CDR3 is TGTGCCACCAGCAGACGGGACAGGGCGGCGTTGGGTATAATGAACACTGAAGCTTTCTTT. J is TRBJ1-1 and V is TRBV15, with 9 bases that match TRBD1. V was clipped by 2 bases and J by 0 bases; unmatched bases: 16. There are 20 residues in the CDR3. Germline values: CDR1 LNHNV, CDR2 YYDKDF (reference sequence).